A selection of T cell receptor beta chains follows, all from one sample in a study of CD8 T cells in ankylosing spondylitis. TCRdb used MiXCR to reprocess the 5' RACE reads, holding one entry per CDR3 protein. The table includes some 270,000 distinct CDR3 sequences, over 15% detected once. The source material was blood, either unsorted or a sorted T cell fraction (not recorded which). The receptors derive from a male donor with ankylosing spondylitis or in good health (not recorded which). The CDR3 runs from the conserved cysteine through the conserved F or W. A D gene is named only where the DNA matches it firmly. The size entry is marked missing in some rows and otherwise reads once, few, many or a size class.

d_call	clone_size	v_call	j_call	cdr3_aa	cdr3_nt
.	few	TRBV6-2/TRBV6-3	TRBJ2-7	CASTPLDGSYEQYF	TGTGCCAGCACACCCCTAGACGGCTCCTACGAGCAGTACTTC
TRBD1	many	TRBV15	TRBJ2-7	CATSRTGTVDEQYF	TGTGCCACCAGCAGAACCGGGACAGTGGACGAGCAGTACTTC
TRBD2	.	TRBV9	TRBJ2-7	CASSVGGLAGYEQYF	TGTGCCAGCAGCGTAGGTGGACTAGCGGGCTACGAGCAGTACTTC
TRBD2	few	TRBV3-1	TRBJ2-7	CASSHLEAGNPYEQYF	TGTGCCAGCAGCCACTTGGAAGCGGGAAACCCTTACGAGCAGTACTTC
.	.	TRBV27	TRBJ2-7	CASRPTGGAYEQYF	TGTGCCAGCAGGCCGACAGGCGGTGCCTACGAGCAGTACTTC
TRBD1	many	TRBV4-3	TRBJ1-6	CASSQDHLTGGYNSPLHF	TGCGCCAGCAGCCAAGATCACCTGACAGGGGGCTATAATTCACCCCTCCACTTT
TRBD2	.	TRBV3-1	TRBJ2-3	CASSRSGTSGRRTDTQYF	TGTGCCAGCAGCCGCTCCGGGACTAGCGGGAGAAGGACAGATACGCAGTATTTT
.	many	TRBV10-1	TRBJ2-3	CASSDGATDTQYF	TGCGCCAGCAGTGACGGCGCCACAGATACGCAGTATTTT
TRBD1	.	TRBV5-1	TRBJ1-1	CASSLVGTGDTEAFF	TGCGCCAGCAGCTTGGTGGGGACAGGGGACACTGAAGCTTTCTTT
.	many	TRBV29-1	TRBJ2-1	CSVESQAGQEQFF	TGCAGCGTTGAATCCCAGGCGGGACAAGAGCAGTTCTTC
TRBD2	.	TRBV29-1	TRBJ2-1	CSVAGTSGSRSYNEQFF	TGCAGCGTGGCCGGGACTAGCGGGAGTCGCTCCTACAATGAGCAGTTCTTC
TRBD2	few	TRBV29-1	TRBJ2-7	CSVDLAGAYEQYF	TGCAGCGTCGACCTAGCGGGGGCCTACGAGCAGTACTTC
.	.	TRBV6-5	TRBJ1-1	CASSYANSGFPTEAFF	TGTGCCAGCAGTTACGCTAATTCAGGGTTTCCCACTGAAGCTTTCTTT
TRBD2	few	TRBV20-1	TRBJ2-7	CSVLRLAGGQEEQYF	TGCAGTGTGCTAAGGCTAGCGGGGGGCCAGGAGGAGCAGTACTTC
.	.	TRBV27	TRBJ2-2	CASSLGDTVGELFF	TGTGCCAGCAGTTTAGGAGACACGGTCGGGGAGCTGTTTTTT
.	few	TRBV29-1	TRBJ2-1	CSSTGAGSNYNEQFF	TGCAGCTCCACGGGAGCTGGGAGTAACTACAATGAGCAGTTCTTC
.	.	TRBV20-1	TRBJ2-5	CSTTGALSKETQYF	TGCAGTACCACGGGGGCGCTCTCCAAAGAGACCCAGTACTTC
TRBD2	.	TRBV4-1	TRBJ2-3	CASSQGHSGSSTDTQYF	TGCGCCAGCAGCCAAGGTCATAGCGGGTCTAGCACAGATACGCAGTATTTT
.	few	TRBV24-1	TRBJ2-1	CATSDFQSFYNEQFF	TGTGCCACCAGCGACTTTCAGAGTTTCTACAATGAGCAGTTCTTC
.	many	TRBV4-2	TRBJ2-7	CASSQWTAYEQYF	TGTGCCAGCAGCCAATGGACAGCCTACGAGCAGTACTTC
TRBD2	few	TRBV29-1	TRBJ2-1	CSVPGLAGGDNEQFF	TGCAGCGTCCCGGGACTAGCGGGAGGAGACAATGAGCAGTTCTTC
TRBD2	many	TRBV5-1	TRBJ2-2	CASSLTHGGTGELFF	TGCGCCAGCAGCTTGACCCACGGGGGGACCGGGGAGCTGTTTTTT
TRBD2	few	TRBV3-1	TRBJ2-1	CASSPETGYRTSGRDLNEQFF	TGTGCCAGCAGCCCCGAAACTGGATACCGGACTAGCGGGAGGGACCTCAATGAGCAGTTCTTC
TRBD1	.	TRBV23-1	TRBJ2-1	CASSPRMDRVGFF	TGCGCCAGCAGCCCGAGGATGGACAGGGTAGGGTTCTTC
.	many	TRBV4-3	TRBJ2-3	CASSQDLIKDTQYF	TGCGCCAGCAGCCAAGATCTCATAAAAGATACGCAGTATTTT
TRBD2	few	TRBV27	TRBJ2-7	CASSLGGRVHEQYF	TGTGCCAGCAGTTTGGGCGGGAGGGTCCACGAGCAGTACTTC
.	.	TRBV9	TRBJ2-1	CASTEGGGDEQFF	TGTGCCAGCACGGAGGGAGGAGGAGATGAGCAGTTCTTC
TRBD2	.	TRBV4-2	TRBJ2-1	CASSQGFREASYNEQFF	TGTGCCAGCAGCCAAGGCTTCCGGGAGGCCTCCTACAATGAGCAGTTCTTC
TRBD2	many	TRBV6-2/TRBV6-3	TRBJ2-7	CASSLLAGASEQYF	TGTGCCAGCAGTTTACTAGCGGGAGCGTCCGAGCAGTACTTC
.	few	TRBV19	TRBJ1-1	CASSIDSGKGEAFF	TGTGCCAGTAGTATAGATTCAGGCAAGGGGGAAGCTTTCTTT
TRBD1	few	TRBV4-3	TRBJ2-7	CASSQEQGAYEQYF	TGCGCCAGCAGCCAAGAACAGGGGGCGTACGAGCAGTACTTC
TRBD2	few	TRBV6-5	TRBJ2-5	CASSYGASGKGETQYF	TGTGCCAGCAGTTACGGGGCTAGCGGGAAGGGGGAGACCCAGTACTTC
TRBD2	large	TRBV27	TRBJ2-1	CASSLSIGGSEQFF	TGTGCCAGCAGTTTATCGATTGGCGGGAGTGAGCAGTTCTTC
TRBD1	.	TRBV4-1	TRBJ2-1	CASSQRDRNTYNEQFF	TGCGCCAGCAGCCAGAGGGACAGGAACACATACAATGAGCAGTTCTTC
.	.	TRBV20-1	TRBJ1-1	CSARDLGGNSNTEAFF	TGCAGTGCTAGAGATTTGGGCGGGAATTCGAACACTGAAGCTTTCTTT
.	.	TRBV3-1	TRBJ2-1	CASSQELGSYNEQFF	TGTGCCAGCAGCCAAGAACTCGGGAGTTACAATGAGCAGTTCTTC
.	few	TRBV9	TRBJ2-1	CASSVGPGHYNEQFF	TGTGCCAGCAGCGTAGGACCGGGCCATTACAATGAGCAGTTCTTC
TRBD2	many	TRBV29-1	TRBJ2-1	CSVVLGRGEQFF	TGCAGCGTTGTTCTCGGGAGGGGAGAGCAGTTCTTC
.	.	TRBV6-5	TRBJ2-7	CASSYERRTYNYYEQYF	TGTGCCAGCAGTTATGAGCGGCGAACATACAACTACTACGAGCAGTACTTC
TRBD2	.	TRBV6-2/TRBV6-3	TRBJ2-3	CASSPLPPGLAGEPSTDTQYF	TGTGCCAGCAGTCCCCTCCCACCGGGACTAGCGGGAGAGCCTAGCACAGATACGCAGTATTTT